The 11 T cell receptor beta chains reported below all come from one sample, sequenced in a study of early T cells in non-severe SARS-CoV-2 infection. TCRdb redid the calling of the 5' RACE reads with MiXCR, one entry per CDR3 protein. The table has around 110,000 distinct CDR3 sequences, 11% seen once. The sequencing input was whole blood. The receptor source for this set is an adult who was a healthcare worker with PCR-confirmed SARS-CoV-2 infection or an uninfected control (not recorded which).

Only a few counts were recorded for this clonotype. V gene TRBV4-3 combines with J gene TRBJ2-7, with D possibly being TRBD2 (7 bases). This CDR3 contains 15 residues. Per the germline V gene, CDR1 is LGHNA and CDR2 is YSLEER. Trimming cost V 3 bases and J 3 bases, with 15 bases left between them. This CDR3 is CASSQRAGQIYEQYF. The CDR3 nucleotides are TGCGCCAGCAGCCAGAGAGCGGGACAAATCTACGAGCAGTACTTC.

This clonotype was seen only a few times. The genes are TRBV4-1 and TRBJ2-7, with 9 bases aligning to TRBD1. Germline assignment: CDR1 MGHRA and CDR2 YSYEKL. The junction had 4 bases not matched to a gene; V was cut back by 1 base and J by 3 bases. This CDR3 comprises 15 residues. CDR3 DNA: TGCGCCAGCAGCCAAGGGCGGGGACAGGGCTACGAGCAGTACTTC. This encodes CASSQGRGQGYEQYF.

At least ten counts were recorded for this clonotype. The chain joins TRBV10-3 to TRBJ1-2, with TRBD1 matching over 9 bases. V lost 6 bases, J lost 8 bases, and 13 bases stayed unmatched. Germline assignment: CDR1 ENHRY and CDR2 SYGVKD. The CDR3 loop spans 15 amino acids. CDR3 bases: TGTGCCATCAGCTTGGACAGGGGATCCCCTCTCGGCTACACCTTC. It is translated as CAISLDRGSPLGYTF.

As for this clonotype: At one of its ends the junction is not consistent with the germline gene, which may arise from a read error. The V call is TRBV28, the J call TRBJ2-1; 9 positions match TRBD2. The CDR3 totals 15 residues. Germline V CDR1 and CDR2: MDHEN, SYDVKM. CDR3 region: CASSFLAGVDNEQIF. The CDR3 DNA is TGTGCCAGCAGTTTTTTAGCGGGAGTCGACAATGAGCAGATCTTC. The full variable domain, with the rest looked up from reference TRBV28 and TRBJ2-1, is DVKVTQSSRYLVKRTGEKVFLECVQDMDHENMFWYRQDPGLGLRLIYFSYDVKMKEKGDIPEGYSVSREKKERFSLILESASTNQTSMYLCASSFLAGVDNEQIFGPGTRLTVL.

In its sample, this clonotype is medium-sized. J is TRBJ2-3 and V is TRBV20-1; tentatively, D is TRBD2 (5 bases). The CDR3 extends over 12 amino acids. In germline, CDR1 is DFQATT, CDR2 SNEGSKA (reference sequence). V was cut by 6 bases and J by 3 bases, with 10 bases left in between. The CDR3 region has the DNA TGCAGTGCAAGACGAGGGACAGATACGCAGTATTTT. This encodes CSARRGTDTQYF.

Only a few counts were recorded for this clonotype. The rearrangement links TRBV25-1 to TRBJ2-1, with no clear D. In germline, CDR1 is MGHDK, CDR2 SYGVNS. V lost 6 bases and J lost 0, with 3 bases in between. The CDR3 consists of 12 residues. CDR3 sequence reads: CASSRSYNEQFF. The CDR3 nucleotides are TGTGCCAGCAGCCGCTCCTACAATGAGCAGTTCTTC.

The chain employs TRBV20-1 and TRBJ2-5, with 14 positions matching TRBD2. The CDR3 covers 16 residues. Germline loops: CDR1 DFQATT, CDR2 SNEGSKA (reference sequence). CDR3 sequence: CRATPTSGRAGETQYF. The CDR3 DNA follows: TGCAGGGCGACTCCGACTAGCGGGAGGGCTGGGGAGACCCAGTACTTC.

This clonotype was counted ten times or more. For the CDR3, the DNA is TGCGCCAGCAGCTATGTAGGGGCCAGGGGGAGCTCCTACGAGCAGTACTTC. Translated: CASSYVGARGSSYEQYF. The chain employs TRBV5-1 and TRBJ2-7; 7 nucleotides match TRBD1. Germline CDR1 reads SGHRS; CDR2 reads YFSETQ. V lost 3 bases to trimming and J lost 0 bases; unmatched junction nucleotides: 12. The CDR3 contains 17 residues.

V usage is TRBV28 and J usage is TRBJ2-7; 9 nucleotides align to TRBD2. Germline V lookup: CDR1 MDHEN, CDR2 SYDVKM. CDR3 length equals 13 residues. V trimming: 7 bases; J trimming: 7 bases; junction bases outside the gene matches: 8. The CDR3 DNA reads as TGTGCCAGCAATCTAGCGGGATGGGGGGAGCAGTACTTC. Amino acids: CASNLAGWGEQYF.

This clonotype has just a few counts. The chain links TRBV29-1 to TRBJ2-5; 8 bases align to TRBD1. The V segment lost 6 bases and the J segment 1 base; nucleotides outside the gene matches: 10. This CDR3 spans 15 amino acids. From germline, CDR1 is SQVTM and CDR2 ANQGSEA. As DNA, the CDR3 is TGCAGCGTAGTCAGGGGGCCCTCCACCCAAGAGACCCAGTACTTC. Amino acid sequence: CSVVRGPSTQETQYF.

This clonotype was detected ten times or more. J is TRBJ2-5 and V is TRBV5-1, with D possibly matching TRBD2 (5 bases). The V and J ends lost 0 bases and 9 bases respectively, with 9 bases between them. The CDR3 covers 12 residues. Germline-derived CDR1 and CDR2 are SGHRS and YFSETQ. The DNA for the CDR3 is TGCGCCAGCAGCTTGGCCTCGCGGGCCCAGTACTTC. Its protein product is CASSLASRAQYF.